Presented here are 30 T cell receptor beta chains from one specimen sequenced in a study of blood T cell repertoires in COVID-19. Repertoires were generated with immunoSEQ multiplex PCR, while TCRdb's copy carries only in-frame clones and drops some. The sample contains approximately 120,000 clones, less than 85% of which appear only once. The sample was peripheral blood. The source is a human donor in a cohort sampled during active or convalescent COVID-19.

The V and J genes are TRBV4-1 and TRBJ2-7; D is perhaps TRBD2 (5 bases). The CDR3 has 16 amino acids. CDR1 and CDR2 from the germline V gene are MGHRA and YSYEKL. The V end lost 0 bases, the J end lost 3 bases, and 15 bases lay between the germline ends. The CDR3 loop reads CASSQDQEVLLYEQYF. For the CDR3, the DNA is TGCGCCAGCAGCCAAGATCAGGAGGTACTCCTCTACGAGCAGTACTTC.

This chain connects TRBV4-1 to TRBJ2-2; a possible D gene is TRBD1 (5 bases). CDR1 and CDR2 (germline): MGHRA, YSYEKL. The CDR3 consists of 15 residues. Trimming took 2 bases from V and 4 from J, leaving 11 bases between them. The CDR3 loop reads CASSQPDKSTGELFF. The CDR3 nucleotides read TGCGCCAGCAGCCAACCGGACAAGAGCACCGGGGAGCTGTTTTTT.

This chain links TRBV5-1 with TRBJ2-1; 7 positions agree with TRBD1. Trimming took 0 bases from V and 5 from J; bases not matched to a gene: 2. This CDR3 is built from 14 residues. Germline CDR1 reads SGHRS; CDR2 reads YFSETQ. Here the CDR3 DNA reads TGCGCCAGCAGCTTGGACAGGGGAGACAATGAGCAGTTCTTC. Amino acids: CASSLDRGDNEQFF.

This clone was observed a few times. V gene TRBV6-1 combines with J gene TRBJ2-1; D call uncertain. The CDR3 has 15 amino acids. Germline V gene data show CDR1 as MNHNS and CDR2 as SASEGT. Trimming shortened V by 6 bases and J by 1 base, and 13 bases separated the two germline ends. CDR3 coding DNA: TGTGCCAGCAGGAGAAGCGTAGGTTCCTACAATGAGCAGTTCTTC. Protein: CASRRSVGSYNEQFF.

The V and J genes are TRBV28 and TRBJ1-2, with TRBD1 matching over 8 bases. With V trimmed by 10 bases and J by 14 bases, 27 bases remained unmatched. The CDR3 runs to 16 residues. Germline V gives CDR1 MDHEN, CDR2 SYDVKM. The CDR3 protein is CATIRQTGVSIGLLTF. CDR3 DNA sequence: TGTGCCACCATCCGCCAGACAGGGGTGTCAATAGGCTTATTGACCTTC.

The rearrangement uses TRBV5-1 and TRBJ2-1, with 11 bases that match TRBD2. The CDR3 contains 18 residues. Per germline, CDR1 SGHRS and CDR2 YFSETQ. Trimming at V came to 0 bases and at J to 3 bases, leaving 8 bases not matched to a gene. CDR3 in DNA: TGCGCCAGCAGCTTGGGACTAGCGGGGACACCATACTACAATGAGCAGTTCTTC. Residues: CASSLGLAGTPYYNEQFF.

This sequence joins TRBV7-9 and TRBJ1-5; TRBD1 might be the D (5 bases). The CDR3 is 14 amino acids. The V end lost 4 bases, the J end lost 6 bases, and 13 bases lay between the germline ends. Germline V lookup: CDR1 SEHNR, CDR2 FQNEAQ (reference sequence). The CDR3 here is CASSSSGSVQPQHF. The DNA of the CDR3 is TGTGCCAGCAGCTCTTCAGGGTCGGTTCAGCCCCAGCATTTT.

The chain combines TRBV28 with TRBJ1-1; D unresolved. Germline V lookup: CDR1 MDHEN, CDR2 SYDVKM. The CDR3 covers 11 residues. CDR3 coding DNA: TGTGCTACCTGGGTAACAGCTGAAGCTTTCTTT. Amino acids: CATWVTAEAFF.

This chain uses TRBV3-1 (or the pseudogene TRBV3-2) with TRBJ1-2; TRBD1 agrees at 7 bases. This CDR3 region has 15 residues. J lost 4 bases, V lost 4 bases, and 9 bases had no gene match. CDR1 and CDR2 from the germline V gene are LGHDT and YNNKEL (reference sequence). CDR3 nucleotides: TGTGCCAGCAGCCCGTTTCGGCACAGGGGCTATGGCTACACCTTC. It is translated as CASSPFRHRGYGYTF.

The chain couples TRBV6-5 to TRBJ2-2; 8 bases are a match to TRBD1. CDR3 length: 14 amino acids. Looked up from germline, CDR1 is MNHEY and CDR2 is SVGAGI. The ends lost 6 bases at V and 8 bases at J; junction bases unmatched: 8. The CDR3 spells CASSGDRQWGELFF. CDR3 coding DNA: TGTGCCAGCAGCGGGGACAGGCAGTGGGGGGAGCTGTTTTTT.

The table lists this clone with a few counts. V and J are TRBV5-1 and TRBJ1-2; D remains ambiguous. The germline V gene encodes CDR1 SGHRS and CDR2 YFSETQ. The length of the CDR3 is 15 residues. V was pared by 0 bases and J by 0 bases, with 9 bases between. In DNA form, the CDR3 reads TGCGCCAGCAGCTTGGCGCCTACGGCTAACTATGGCTACACCTTC. It encodes CASSLAPTANYGYTF.

This clone was seen more than once but under ten times. The chain recombines TRBV27 with TRBJ2-3; TRBD1 is a possible D gene (7 bases). The CDR3 covers 16 residues. V was trimmed by 5 bases and J by 6 bases, leaving 21 bases between them. The germline V gene encodes CDR1 MNHEY and CDR2 SMNVEV (reference sequence). CDR3 nucleotides: TGTGCCAGCAGTCGACAGGGTAGCGGTTGGGGCGATACGCAGTATTTT. Its translation is CASSRQGSGWGDTQYF.

The rearrangement joins TRBV4-1 to TRBJ1-1; D not certain. The CDR3 is made up of 15 amino acids. V lost 1 base, J lost 2 bases, and 11 bases lay in between. The germline gives CDR1 MGHRA, CDR2 YSYEKL. The CDR3 DNA is TGCGCCAGCAGCCAAGCTGACATGGCAAACACTGAAGCTTTCTTT. This codes for CASSQADMANTEAFF.

This chain connects TRBV2 to TRBJ2-1, with D possibly matching TRBD2 (5 bases). Deletions cut 7 bases from V and 7 bases from J, with 17 bases between. The CDR3 extends over 14 amino acids. Germline CDR1 reads SNHLY; CDR2 reads FYNNEI. CDR3 nucleotides: TGTGCCAGCATCGGACTTGGTGGTGGGAATGAGCAGTTCTTC. Amino acids: CASIGLGGGNEQFF.

V is TRBV11-2 and J is TRBJ2-1; possible D gene TRBD1, 6 bases. Between the trimmed V and J ends, which lost 0 bases and 4 bases, there was a span of 10 bases. Germline CDR1 is SGHAT and CDR2 is FQNNGV. The CDR3 has 15 amino acids. The CDR3 protein is CASSLDRGEYNEQFF. The CDR3 DNA reads as TGTGCCAGCAGCTTAGACAGGGGTGAATACAATGAGCAGTTCTTC.

The V call is TRBV13, the J call TRBJ1-4; D not resolved. Germline V CDR1 and CDR2: PRHDT, FYEKMQ (reference sequence). This CDR3 is 14 amino acids long. The germline V and J ends were trimmed by 5 bases and 3 bases, with 10 bases remaining between them. The CDR3 DNA reads TGTGCCAGCAGCAGAGGAGGACCTAATGAAAAACTGTTTTTT. Amino acid sequence: CASSRGGPNEKLFF.

This chain uses TRBV7-8 with TRBJ1-1, with D tentatively TRBD1 (5 bases). CDR3 length: 14 amino acids. The V and J ends lost 3 bases and 3 bases respectively, with 11 bases between them. Germline V lookup: CDR1 SGHVS, CDR2 FQNEAQ. The CDR3 DNA reads as TGTGCCAGCAGCTTCCGGCGGGGGGACACTGAAGCTTTCTTT. Translated, it gives CASSFRRGDTEAFF.

The chain links TRBV18 to TRBJ2-1; the match to TRBD1 covers 8 bases. The germline V gene has CDR1 KGHSH and CDR2 LQKENI. The V segment lost 4 bases and the J segment 6 bases; nucleotides outside the gene matches: 5. This CDR3 region has 14 residues. The CDR3 loop reads CASSLGTGPNEQFF. In DNA, the CDR3 is TGTGCCAGCTCACTAGGGACAGGCCCCAATGAGCAGTTCTTC.

Of note for this clone: A much more abundant neighbour one base away suggests this may be a read error. This rearrangement joins TRBV27 to TRBJ2-7; 12 nucleotides agree with TRBD2. V lost 6 bases and J lost 5; bases outside the gene matches: 5. This CDR3 region has 14 residues. Germline assignment: CDR1 MNHEY and CDR2 SMNVEV (reference sequence). The chain's CDR3 is CASSPSGRANEQYF. The DNA of the CDR3 is TGTGCCAGCAGCCCTAGCGGGAGGGCCAACGAGCAGTACTTC.

The gene calls are TRBV18 and TRBJ2-7, with D tentatively TRBD1 (5 bases). Trimming took off 0 bases at V and 0 bases at J, with 15 bases between the two ends. The CDR3 runs to 17 residues. CDR1 KGHSH and CDR2 LQKENI come from the germline V gene. CDR3 loop: CASSPPQGRSHSYEQYF. As DNA, the CDR3 is TGTGCCAGCTCACCACCCCAGGGTCGAAGCCACTCCTACGAGCAGTACTTC.

The V and J genes are TRBV19 and TRBJ1-1, with TRBD1 matching over 9 bases. Germline V CDR1 and CDR2: LNHDA, SQIVND (reference sequence). CDR3 size: 15 residues. With V trimmed by 5 bases and J by 3 bases, 7 bases remained unmatched. The chain's CDR3 is CASSYRDRAYTEAFF. CDR3 nucleotide sequence: TGTGCCAGTAGTTACCGGGACAGGGCGTACACTGAAGCTTTCTTT.

The chain uses TRBV5-1 and TRBJ1-1, with a possible D match to TRBD1 (6 bases). Trimming stripped 1 base from V and 8 bases from J, with 15 bases between. The CDR3 totals 14 residues. Germline CDR1 and CDR2: SGHRS and YFSETQ. The CDR3 DNA reads TGCGCCAGCAGCTTGTTGGCCCCTGGGACAGAAGCTTTCTTT. The encoded protein is CASSLLAPGTEAFF.

The rearrangement uses TRBV30 and TRBJ1-4; maybe TRBD1 (6 bases). With 7 bases removed from V and 0 bases from J, the gap between germline ends came to 18 bases. This CDR3 has 16 residues. The V gene's germline CDR1 is GTSNPN and CDR2 SVGIG (reference sequence). This chain's CDR3 is CAFTPSGGPTNEKLFF. The CDR3 coding sequence is TGTGCCTTCACCCCGTCTGGGGGCCCAACTAATGAAAAACTGTTTTTT.

The chain is built from TRBV19 and TRBJ1-2; D gene ambiguous. V shed 5 bases and J shed 5 bases, with 12 bases lying between them. This CDR3 spans 13 amino acids. The germline CDR1 and CDR2 sequences are LNHDA and SQIVND (reference sequence). The CDR3: CASSPGFSYGYTF. The DNA of the CDR3 is TGTGCCAGTAGTCCCGGTTTTTCTTATGGCTACACCTTC. The entire variable domain, with the rest obtained from reference TRBV19 and TRBJ1-2, is as follows: DGGITQSPKYLFRKEGQNVTLSCEQNLNHDAMYWYRQDPGQGLRLIYYSQIVNDFQKGDIAEGYSVSREKKESFPLTVTSAQKNPTAFYLCASSPGFSYGYTFGSGTRLTVV.

This rearrangement joins TRBV18 to TRBJ1-2; the D gene is possibly TRBD1 (6 bases). Germline V gene data show CDR1 as KGHSH and CDR2 as LQKENI. The CDR3 is 13 amino acids. V shed 2 bases and J shed 8 bases, with 12 bases lying between them. CDR3 coding DNA: TGTGCCAGCTCACCAGATACAGGGCGCGGCTACACCTTC. This sequence encodes CASSPDTGRGYTF.

V gene TRBV28 combines with J gene TRBJ2-1, with 10 nucleotides matching TRBD1. V lost 5 bases and J lost 4; bases outside the gene matches: 5. The CDR3 consists of 15 residues. In germline, CDR1 is MDHEN, CDR2 SYDVKM. The CDR3 spells CASSTPGQGYNEQFF. CDR3 nucleotide sequence: TGTGCCAGCAGTACCCCGGGACAGGGGTACAATGAGCAGTTCTTC.

This chain links TRBV29-1 with TRBJ1-1; the D gene is possibly TRBD1 (6 bases). From germline, CDR1 is SQVTM and CDR2 ANQGSEA. The CDR3 spans 12 residues. Deletions cut 1 base from V and 9 bases from J, with 12 bases between. The CDR3 is CSVEAGDTQAFF. As DNA, the CDR3 is TGCAGCGTTGAAGCTGGGGACACCCAAGCTTTCTTT. Complete variable domain (other parts from reference TRBV29-1 and TRBJ1-1): SAVISQKPSRDICQRGTSLTIQCQVDSQVTMMFWYRQQPGQSLTLIATANQGSEATYESGFVIDKFPISRPNLTFSTLTVSNMSPEDSSIYLCSVEAGDTQAFFGQGTRLTVV.

This clone was picked up one time. This rearrangement joins TRBV27 to TRBJ1-6; the D gene is possibly TRBD1 (5 bases). From germline, CDR1 is MNHEY and CDR2 SMNVEV (reference sequence). The CDR3 has 15 residues. Trimming took 6 bases from V and 4 from J, leaving 13 bases between them. CDR3 residues: CASRTQGSYNSPLHF. The CDR3 DNA reads as TGTGCCAGCAGGACTCAGGGCTCGTATAATTCACCCCTCCACTTT.

The V call is TRBV9, the J call TRBJ2-1, with D possibly matching TRBD1 (6 bases). Germline-derived CDR1 and CDR2 are SGDLS and YYNGEE. CDR3 length equals 13 residues. V was cut by 7 bases and J by 6 bases, with 14 bases left in between. The CDR3 bases are TGTGCCAGCGAAAGAGCAGGGGTCAATGAGCAGTTCTTC. It translates to CASERAGVNEQFF.

Only a few counts were recorded for this clone. This chain joins TRBV4-2 and TRBJ1-5; 8 nucleotides line up with TRBD1. Per germline, CDR1 LGHNA and CDR2 YNFKEQ. V lost 4 bases, J lost 2 bases, and 1 base stayed unmatched. The CDR3 has 14 amino acids. The CDR3 DNA is TGTGCCAGCAGCCCGGACAGGGGCAATCAGCCCCAGCATTTT. It yields the protein CASSPDRGNQPQHF.